In its sample, the clone carrying this T cell receptor beta chain was seen a few times. The antigen is unknown. The record originates from a study of naive and memory T cell subsets. Study results and limitations: No ground truth validated the naive and memory repertoire findings. A few larger clonotypes appeared in naive repertoires, especially CD8, possibly memory cells re-expressing CD45RA.

An equimolar mix of two oligonucleotides served as the beta constant-region primer for TRBC1 and TRBC2. Four rounds of PCR amplified the ligated cDNA using nested alpha and beta constant-region primers plus SP2. The cDNA 3' end received a ligated single-stranded oligonucleotide carrying the SP2 primer and a 12-nucleotide UMI. Using its own MiXCR run on the UMI-ligation and nested PCR reads, TCRdb lists one record per CDR3 protein. Of 120,000 to 150,000 distinct CDR3 sequences in the sample, roughly 23% were seen once. V was shortened by 5 bases and J by 0 bases, with 15 bases between the two germline ends. The CDR3 length is 16 residues. Per the germline V gene, CDR1 is SEHNR and CDR2 is FQNEAQ (reference sequence). Alpha and beta libraries were amplified separately from the second PCR onward. Cells stained for CD3, CD4, CD8, CD45RA and CD27 were sorted into four subsets.

The source material was naive CD4+ T cells from blood. The clonotype comes from a human donor in good health. The chain combines TRBV7-9 with TRBJ2-3; tentative D call: TRBD1 (6 bases). The CDR3 DNA follows: TGTGCCAGCAGCCGGGCGCAGGGGCAGAGCACAGATACGCAGTATTTT. It codes for CASSRAQGQSTDTQYF.